This TCR beta chain is from a study of response to subunit inactivated influenza vaccine. Per the germline V gene, CDR1 is DFQATT and CDR2 is SNEGSKA (reference sequence). The V gene lost 0 bases and the J gene lost 0 bases, with 9 bases spanning the gap. CDR3 length: 15 residues. TCRdb ran MiXCR on the RT-PCR reads and lists one entry per CDR3 protein. The table shows more than 700,000 distinct CDR3 sequences, with around 20% occurring only once. Sample: PBMCs from blood, taken 4 to 6 days after vaccination. This TCR derives from a man aged 50-59 years who received an inactivated influenza vaccine. The chain links TRBV20-1 to TRBJ1-5; D is uncertain. The CDR3 nucleotides read TGCAGTGCTAGAGACCCCCGGCTTAGCAATCAGCCCCAGCATTTT. This sequence encodes CSARDPRLSNQPQHF.